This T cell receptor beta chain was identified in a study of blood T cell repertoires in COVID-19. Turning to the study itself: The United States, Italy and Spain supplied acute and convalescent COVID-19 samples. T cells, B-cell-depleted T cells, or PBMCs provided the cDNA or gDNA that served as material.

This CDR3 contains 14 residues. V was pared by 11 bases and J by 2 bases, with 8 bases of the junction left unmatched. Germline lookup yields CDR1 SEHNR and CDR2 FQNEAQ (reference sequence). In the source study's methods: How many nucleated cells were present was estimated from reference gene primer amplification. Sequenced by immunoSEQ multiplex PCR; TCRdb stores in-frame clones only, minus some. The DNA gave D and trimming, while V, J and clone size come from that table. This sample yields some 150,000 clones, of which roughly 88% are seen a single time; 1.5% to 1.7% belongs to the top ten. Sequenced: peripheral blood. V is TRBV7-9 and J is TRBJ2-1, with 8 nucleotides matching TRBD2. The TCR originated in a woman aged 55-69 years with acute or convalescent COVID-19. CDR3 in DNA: TGTGCCTCCCTGCGGCGGGGGGCCTACAATGAGCAGTTCTTC. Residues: CASLRRGAYNEQFF.